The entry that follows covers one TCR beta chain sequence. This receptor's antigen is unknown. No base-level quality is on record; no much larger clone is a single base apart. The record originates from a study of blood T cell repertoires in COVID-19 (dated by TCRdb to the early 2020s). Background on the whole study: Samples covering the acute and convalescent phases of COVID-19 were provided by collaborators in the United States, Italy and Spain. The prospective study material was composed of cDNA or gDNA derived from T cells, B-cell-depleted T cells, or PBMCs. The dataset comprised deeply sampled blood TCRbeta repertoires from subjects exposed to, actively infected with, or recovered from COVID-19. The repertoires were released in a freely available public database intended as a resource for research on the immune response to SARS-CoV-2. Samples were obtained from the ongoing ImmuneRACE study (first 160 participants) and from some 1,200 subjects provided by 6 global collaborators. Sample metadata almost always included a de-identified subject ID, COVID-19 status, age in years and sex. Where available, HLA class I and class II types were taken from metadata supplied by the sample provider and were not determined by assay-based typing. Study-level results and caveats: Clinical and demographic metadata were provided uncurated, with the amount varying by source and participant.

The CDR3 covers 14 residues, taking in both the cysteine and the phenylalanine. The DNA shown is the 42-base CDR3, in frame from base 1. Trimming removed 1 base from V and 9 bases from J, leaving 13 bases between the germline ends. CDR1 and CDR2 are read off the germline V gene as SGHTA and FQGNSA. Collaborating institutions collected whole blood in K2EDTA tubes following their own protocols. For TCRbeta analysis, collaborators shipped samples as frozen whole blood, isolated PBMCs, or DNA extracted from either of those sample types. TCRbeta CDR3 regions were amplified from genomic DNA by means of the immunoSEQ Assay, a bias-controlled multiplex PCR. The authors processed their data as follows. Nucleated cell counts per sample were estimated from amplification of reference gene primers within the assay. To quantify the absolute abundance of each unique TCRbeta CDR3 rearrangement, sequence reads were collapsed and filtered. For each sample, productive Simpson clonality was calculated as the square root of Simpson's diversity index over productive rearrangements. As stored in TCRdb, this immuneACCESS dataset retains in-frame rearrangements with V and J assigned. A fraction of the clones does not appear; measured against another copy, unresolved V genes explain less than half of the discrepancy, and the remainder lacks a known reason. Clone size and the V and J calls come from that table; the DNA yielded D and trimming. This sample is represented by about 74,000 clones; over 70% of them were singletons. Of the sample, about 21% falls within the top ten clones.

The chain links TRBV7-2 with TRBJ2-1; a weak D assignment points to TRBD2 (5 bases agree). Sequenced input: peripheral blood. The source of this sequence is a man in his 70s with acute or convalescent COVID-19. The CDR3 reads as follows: CASSLVEGLREQFF. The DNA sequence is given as TGTGCCAGCAGCTTAGTTGAAGGACTCCGTGAGCAGTTCTTC.